This T cell receptor (beta chain) was sequenced for a study of T cells in localized non-small cell lung cancer. Generated by immunoSEQ multiplex PCR, the TCRdb table keeps only in-frame clones and is missing some. The sample lists under 40,000 clones; more than 70% were seen once. General study findings and limits: Appearances in adjacent lung were noted for a median roughly 50 of the top 100 tumor clones. Among blood samples, higher T cell density accompanied longer overall survival. Clonality peaked in uninvolved adjacent lung rather than tumor.

This clone was picked up a small number of times. The target antigen is unknown. The junction had 10 bases not matched to a gene; V was cut back by 4 bases and J by 5 bases. Germline CDR1 is SGHNT and CDR2 is YYREEE (reference sequence). This CDR3 contains 15 residues. The chain uses TRBV5-4 and TRBJ2-7; 9 nucleotides match TRBD1. This TCR came from a woman aged 40 to 75 with stage I lung adenocarcinoma. The source material was peripheral blood, sampled before any cancer treatment. The chain's CDR3 is CASSPPGQGSDEQYF. CDR3 coding DNA: TGTGCCAGCAGCCCACCGGGACAGGGAAGCGACGAGCAGTACTTC.